The entry that follows covers one TCR beta chain sequence. Its antigen is currently unknown. The data stem from a study of T cell repertoires in cytomegalovirus infection. Study-wide context: It was the public TCR beta signatures that indicated both CMV infection and matching HLA type. Broader study findings: HLA-C-restricted, CMV-specific TCR beta clonotypes were dominant ex vivo. The cumulative frequency of public TCR beta families identified carriers of CMV plus the relevant HLA.

TCRdb processed the reads anew with MiXCR; each CDR3 protein has one entry. The sample contains some 180,000 distinct CDR3 sequences, approximately 17% of which appear only once. V lost 3 bases and J 9 bases, leaving 12 bases between the germline ends. CDR3 length equals 13 residues. Germline V lookup: CDR1 SGHTA, CDR2 FQGTGA. The sequence was collected from a human donor in good health (CMV status not recorded). Some clones in this sample may be carry-over from other donors' samples. Sequenced input: CD8+ T cells from PBMCs. V is TRBV7-3 and J is TRBJ2-1, with a weak D call TRBD2 (5 bases). Written as DNA, the CDR3 is TGTGCCAGCAGCTTGGGCGGGCTTACTGAGCAGTTCTTC. It translates to CASSLGGLTEQFF. The whole variable domain, filled in from reference TRBV7-3 and TRBJ2-1, reads GAGVSQTPSNKVTEKGKYVELRCDPISGHTALYWYRQSLGQGPEFLIYFQGTGAADDSGLPNDRFFAVRPEGSVSTLKIQRTERGDSAVYLCASSLGGLTEQFFGPGTRLTVL.